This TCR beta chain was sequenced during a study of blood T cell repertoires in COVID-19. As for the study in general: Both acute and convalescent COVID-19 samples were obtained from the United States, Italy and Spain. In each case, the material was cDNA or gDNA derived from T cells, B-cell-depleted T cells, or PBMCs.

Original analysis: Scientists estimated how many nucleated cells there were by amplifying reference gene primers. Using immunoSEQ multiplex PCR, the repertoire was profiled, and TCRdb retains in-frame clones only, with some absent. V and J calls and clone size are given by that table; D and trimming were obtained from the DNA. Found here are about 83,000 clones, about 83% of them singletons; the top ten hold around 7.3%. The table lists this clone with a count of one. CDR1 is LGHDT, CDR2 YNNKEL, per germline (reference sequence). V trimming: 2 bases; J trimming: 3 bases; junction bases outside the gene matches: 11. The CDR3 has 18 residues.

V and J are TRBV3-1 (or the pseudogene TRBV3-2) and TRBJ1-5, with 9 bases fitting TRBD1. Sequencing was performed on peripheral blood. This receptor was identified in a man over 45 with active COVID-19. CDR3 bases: TGTGCCAGCAGCCAACCTATCCCCGGGACAGGGCTCAATCAGCCCCAGCATTTT. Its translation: CASSQPIPGTGLNQPQHF.